This T cell receptor beta chain emerged from a study of blood T cell repertoires in COVID-19. Study details: Spain, Italy and the United States supplied samples that represented acute and convalescent COVID-19. PBMCs, B-cell-depleted T cells, or T cells were the source of the cDNA or gDNA that made up the material.

As handled by the study authors: Amplification with reference gene primers provided the estimates of nucleated cell counts. Generated by immunoSEQ multiplex PCR, the TCRdb table keeps only in-frame clones and is missing some. D and trimming were read from the DNA, whereas the V and J calls and clone size are those reported in that table. This sample has 150,000 to 200,000 clones, with almost 85% found just once. Trimming took off 2 bases at V and 4 bases at J, with 6 bases between the two ends. Germline CDR1 reads SGHNT; CDR2 reads YYREEE (reference sequence). The length of the CDR3 is 13 residues. This clone occurred a few times. Followed over time, Seattle patients had been enrolled while infection was active.

The rearrangement uses TRBV5-4 and TRBJ2-2; D ambiguous. The origin of this receptor is a woman at least 80 years old with COVID-19, enrolled during active disease. Sequenced sample: peripheral blood. CDR3 coding DNA: TGTGCCAGCAGCTTTAGTGGCACCGGGGAGCTGTTTTTT. Protein sequence: CASSFSGTGELFF. The full variable domain, in which reference TRBV5-4 and TRBJ2-2 provide the parts outside the CDR3, is ETGVTQSPTHLIKTRGQQVTLRCSSQSGHNTVSWYQQALGQGPQFIFQYYREEENGRGNFPPRFSGLQFPNYSSELNVNALELDDSALYLCASSFSGTGELFFGEGSRLTVL.